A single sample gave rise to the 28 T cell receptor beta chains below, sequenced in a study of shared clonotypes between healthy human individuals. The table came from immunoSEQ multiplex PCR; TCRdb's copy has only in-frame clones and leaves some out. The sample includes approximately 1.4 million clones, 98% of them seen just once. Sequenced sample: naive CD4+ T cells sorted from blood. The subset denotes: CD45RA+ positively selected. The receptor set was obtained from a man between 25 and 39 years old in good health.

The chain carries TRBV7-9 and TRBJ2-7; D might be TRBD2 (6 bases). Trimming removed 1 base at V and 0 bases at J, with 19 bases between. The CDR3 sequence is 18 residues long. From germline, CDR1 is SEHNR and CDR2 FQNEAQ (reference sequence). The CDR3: CASSLGHLGGISSYEQYF. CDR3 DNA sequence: TGTGCCAGCAGCTTAGGGCATTTGGGGGGAATTAGCTCCTACGAGCAGTACTTC.

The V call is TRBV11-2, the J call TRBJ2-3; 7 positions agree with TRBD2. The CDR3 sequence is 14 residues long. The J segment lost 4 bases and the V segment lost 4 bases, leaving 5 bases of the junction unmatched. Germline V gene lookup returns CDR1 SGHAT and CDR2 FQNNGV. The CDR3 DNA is TGTGCCAGCAGCTCCCAGACTAGCTCAGATACGCAGTATTTT. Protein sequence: CASSSQTSSDTQYF.

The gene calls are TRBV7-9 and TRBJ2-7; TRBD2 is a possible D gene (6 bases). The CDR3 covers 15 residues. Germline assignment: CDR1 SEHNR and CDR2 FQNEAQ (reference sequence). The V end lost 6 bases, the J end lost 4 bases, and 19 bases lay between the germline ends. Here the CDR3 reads CASRPRGRDRYEQYF. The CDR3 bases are TGTGCCAGCAGACCCCGCGGGCGGGACCGGTACGAGCAGTACTTC. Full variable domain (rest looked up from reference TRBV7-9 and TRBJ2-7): DTGVSQNPRHKITKRGQNVTFRCDPISEHNRLYWYRQTLGQGPEFLTYFQNEAQLEKSRLLSDRFSAERPKGSFSTLEIQRTEQGDSAMYLCASRPRGRDRYEQYFGPGTRLTVT.

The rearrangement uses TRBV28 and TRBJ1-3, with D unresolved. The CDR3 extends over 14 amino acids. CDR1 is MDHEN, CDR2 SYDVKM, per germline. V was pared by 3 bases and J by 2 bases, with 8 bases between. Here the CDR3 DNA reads TGTGCCAGCAGTTTTTCGTGGGCTGGAAACACCATATATTTT. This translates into CASSFSWAGNTIYF.

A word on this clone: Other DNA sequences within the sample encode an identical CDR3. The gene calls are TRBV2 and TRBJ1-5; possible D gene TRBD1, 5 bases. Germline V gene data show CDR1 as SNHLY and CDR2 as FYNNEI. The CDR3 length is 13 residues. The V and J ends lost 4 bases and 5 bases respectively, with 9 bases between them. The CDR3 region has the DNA TGTGCCAGCAGTGGGGGACCGGATCAGCCCCAGCATTTT. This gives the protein CASSGGPDQPQHF.

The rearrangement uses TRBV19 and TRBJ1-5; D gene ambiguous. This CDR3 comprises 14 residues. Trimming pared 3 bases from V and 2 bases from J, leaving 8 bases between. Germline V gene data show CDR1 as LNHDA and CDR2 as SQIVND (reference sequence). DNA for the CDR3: TGTGCCAGTAGTATCGTTTATGGCAATCAGCCCCAGCATTTT. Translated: CASSIVYGNQPQHF.

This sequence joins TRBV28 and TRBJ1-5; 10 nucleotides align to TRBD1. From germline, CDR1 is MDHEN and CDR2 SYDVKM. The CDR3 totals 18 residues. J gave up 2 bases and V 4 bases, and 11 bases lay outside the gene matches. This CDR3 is CASSSHSGQGWGNQPQHF. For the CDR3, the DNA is TGTGCCAGCAGTTCCCACTCGGGACAGGGGTGGGGCAATCAGCCCCAGCATTTT. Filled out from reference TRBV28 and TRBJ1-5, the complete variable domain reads DVKVTQSSRYLVKRTGEKVFLECVQDMDHENMFWYRQDPGLGLRLIYFSYDVKMKEKGDIPEGYSVSREKKERFSLILESASTNQTSMYLCASSSHSGQGWGNQPQHFGDGTRLSIL.

Here the CDR3 reads CASSVRRRRQGPNQPQHF. CDR3 coding DNA: TGTGCCAGCAGCGTACGAAGGAGGAGACAGGGCCCTAATCAGCCCCAGCATTTT. The chain is built from TRBV9 and TRBJ1-5; 7 nucleotides align to TRBD1. Germline V lookup: CDR1 SGDLS, CDR2 YYNGEE. The CDR3 runs 18 residues. V lost 1 base and J lost 4; bases outside the gene matches: 14.

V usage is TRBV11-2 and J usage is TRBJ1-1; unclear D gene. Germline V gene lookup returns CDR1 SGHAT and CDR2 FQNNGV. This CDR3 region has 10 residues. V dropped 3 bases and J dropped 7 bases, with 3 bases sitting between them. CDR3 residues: CASSFVEAFF. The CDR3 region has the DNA TGTGCCAGCAGCTTCGTTGAAGCTTTCTTT.

The CDR3 loop reads CASSYLSGNEQFF. In nucleotides, the CDR3 is TGTGCCAGCAGCTACCTTAGCGGGAATGAGCAGTTCTTC. The chain recombines TRBV7-2 with TRBJ2-1; TRBD2 agrees at 7 bases. V trimming: 4 bases; J trimming: 7 bases; junction bases outside the gene matches: 4. Per germline, CDR1 SGHTA and CDR2 FQGNSA. The length of the CDR3 is 13 residues.

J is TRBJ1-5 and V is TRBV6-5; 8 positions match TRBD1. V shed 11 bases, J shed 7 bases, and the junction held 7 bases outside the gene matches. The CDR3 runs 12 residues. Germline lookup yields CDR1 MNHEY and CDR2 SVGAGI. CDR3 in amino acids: CAARGPGQPQHF. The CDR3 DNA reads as TGTGCCGCCAGGGGGCCCGGACAGCCCCAGCATTTT.

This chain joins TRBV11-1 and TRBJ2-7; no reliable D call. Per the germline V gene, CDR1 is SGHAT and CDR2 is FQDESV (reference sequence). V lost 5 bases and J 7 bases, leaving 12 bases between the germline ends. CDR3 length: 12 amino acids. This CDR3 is CASSPERAEQYF. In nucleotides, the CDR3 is TGTGCCAGCAGCCCCGAACGGGCGGAGCAGTACTTC.

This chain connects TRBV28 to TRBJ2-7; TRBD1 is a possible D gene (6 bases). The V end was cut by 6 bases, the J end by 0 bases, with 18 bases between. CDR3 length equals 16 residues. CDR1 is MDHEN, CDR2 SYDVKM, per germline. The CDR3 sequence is CASSTWGRGSSYEQYF. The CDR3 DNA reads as TGTGCCAGCAGCACGTGGGGCAGGGGATCCTCCTACGAGCAGTACTTC.

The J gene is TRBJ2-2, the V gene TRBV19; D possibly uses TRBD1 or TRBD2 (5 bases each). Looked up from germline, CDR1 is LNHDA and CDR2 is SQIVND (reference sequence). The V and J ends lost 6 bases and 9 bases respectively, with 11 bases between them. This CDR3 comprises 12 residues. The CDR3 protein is CASSPGHRELFF. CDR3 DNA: TGTGCCAGTAGCCCGGGGCACCGGGAGCTGTTTTTT.

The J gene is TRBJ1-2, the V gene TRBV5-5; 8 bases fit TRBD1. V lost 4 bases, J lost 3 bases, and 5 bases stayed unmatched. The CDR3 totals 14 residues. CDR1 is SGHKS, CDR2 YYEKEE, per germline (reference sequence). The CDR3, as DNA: TGTGCCAGCAGCGGACCGGGACAGGACTATGGCTACACCTTC. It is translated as CASSGPGQDYGYTF.

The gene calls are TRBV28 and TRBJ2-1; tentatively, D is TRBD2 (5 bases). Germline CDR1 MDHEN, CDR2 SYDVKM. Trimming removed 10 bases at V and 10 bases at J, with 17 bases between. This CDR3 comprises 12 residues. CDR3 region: CATQSTGKEQFF. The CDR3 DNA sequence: TGTGCCACCCAATCGACCGGGAAAGAGCAGTTCTTC.

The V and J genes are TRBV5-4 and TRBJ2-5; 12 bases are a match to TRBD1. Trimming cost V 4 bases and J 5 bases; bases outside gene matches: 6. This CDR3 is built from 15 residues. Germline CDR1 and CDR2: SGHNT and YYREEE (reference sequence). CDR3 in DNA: TGTGCCAGCAGCACCGGGACAGGGGGCGTTGAGACCCAGTACTTC. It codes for CASSTGTGGVETQYF.

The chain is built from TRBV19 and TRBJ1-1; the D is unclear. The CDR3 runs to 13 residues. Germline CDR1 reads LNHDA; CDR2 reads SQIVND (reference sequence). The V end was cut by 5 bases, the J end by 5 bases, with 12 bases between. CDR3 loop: CASSPRLETEAFF. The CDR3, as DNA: TGTGCCAGTAGTCCACGTCTGGAGACTGAAGCTTTCTTT.

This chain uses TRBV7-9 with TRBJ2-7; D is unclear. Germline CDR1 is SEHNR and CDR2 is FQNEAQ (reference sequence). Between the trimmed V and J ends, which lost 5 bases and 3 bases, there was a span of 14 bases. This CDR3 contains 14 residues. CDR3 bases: TGTGCCAGCAGCCCGAGCTGGGAAGTCTACGAGCAGTACTTC. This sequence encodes CASSPSWEVYEQYF. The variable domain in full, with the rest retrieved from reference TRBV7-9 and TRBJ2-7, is DTGVSQNPRHKITKRGQNVTFRCDPISEHNRLYWYRQTLGQGPEFLTYFQNEAQLEKSRLLSDRFSAERPKGSFSTLEIQRTEQGDSAMYLCASSPSWEVYEQYFGPGTRLTVT.

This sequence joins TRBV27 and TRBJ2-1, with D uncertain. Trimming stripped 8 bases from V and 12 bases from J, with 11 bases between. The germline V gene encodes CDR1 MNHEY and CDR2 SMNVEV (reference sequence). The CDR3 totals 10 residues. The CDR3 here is CASGPQRQFF. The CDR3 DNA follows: TGTGCCAGCGGGCCCCAGCGGCAGTTCTTC.

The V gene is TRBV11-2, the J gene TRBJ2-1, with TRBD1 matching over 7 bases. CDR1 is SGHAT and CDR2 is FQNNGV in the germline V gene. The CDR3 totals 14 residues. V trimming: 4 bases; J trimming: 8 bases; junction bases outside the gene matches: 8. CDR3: CASSSRGQGDEQFF. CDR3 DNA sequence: TGTGCCAGCAGCTCGAGGGGGCAGGGGGATGAGCAGTTCTTC.

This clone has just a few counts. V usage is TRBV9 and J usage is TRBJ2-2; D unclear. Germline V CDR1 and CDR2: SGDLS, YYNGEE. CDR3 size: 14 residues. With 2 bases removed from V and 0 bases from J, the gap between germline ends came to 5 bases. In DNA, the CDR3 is TGTGCCAGCAGCGTGTTATCGAACACCGGGGAGCTGTTTTTT. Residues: CASSVLSNTGELFF. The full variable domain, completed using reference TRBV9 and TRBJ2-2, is DSGVTQTPKHLITATGQRVTLRCSPRSGDLSVYWYQQSLDQGLQFLIQYYNGEERAKGNILERFSAQQFPDLHSELNLSSLELGDSALYFCASSVLSNTGELFFGEGSRLTVL.

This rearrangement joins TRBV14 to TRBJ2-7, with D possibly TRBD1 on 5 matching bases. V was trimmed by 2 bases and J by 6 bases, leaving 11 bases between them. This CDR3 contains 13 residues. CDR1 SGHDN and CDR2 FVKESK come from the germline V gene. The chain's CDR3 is CASSQQEQGEQYF. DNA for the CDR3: TGTGCCAGCAGCCAACAAGAGCAGGGCGAGCAGTACTTC.

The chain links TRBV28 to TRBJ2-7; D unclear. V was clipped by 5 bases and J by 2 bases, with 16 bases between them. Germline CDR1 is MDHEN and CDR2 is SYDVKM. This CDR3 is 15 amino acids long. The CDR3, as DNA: TGTGCCAGCAGTCCTCGACCCTTGGGGACCTACGAGCAGTACTTC. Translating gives CASSPRPLGTYEQYF.

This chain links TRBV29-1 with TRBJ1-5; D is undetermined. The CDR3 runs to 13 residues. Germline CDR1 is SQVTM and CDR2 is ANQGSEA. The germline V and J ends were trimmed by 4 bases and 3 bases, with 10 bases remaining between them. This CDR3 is CSVGTALNQPQHF. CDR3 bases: TGCAGCGTTGGGACGGCGCTCAATCAGCCCCAGCATTTT.

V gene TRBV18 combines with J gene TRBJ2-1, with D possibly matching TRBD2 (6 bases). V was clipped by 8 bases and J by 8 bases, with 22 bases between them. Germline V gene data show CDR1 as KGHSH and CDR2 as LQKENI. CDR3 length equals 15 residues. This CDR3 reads CASGLGPAGSDEQFF. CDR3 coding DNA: TGTGCCAGCGGTCTAGGACCCGCGGGGAGCGATGAGCAGTTCTTC.

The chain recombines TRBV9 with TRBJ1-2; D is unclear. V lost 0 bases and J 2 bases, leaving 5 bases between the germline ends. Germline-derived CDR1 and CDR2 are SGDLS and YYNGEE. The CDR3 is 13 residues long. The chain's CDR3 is CASSVGNNYGYTF. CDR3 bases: TGTGCCAGCAGCGTAGGTAACAACTATGGCTACACCTTC.

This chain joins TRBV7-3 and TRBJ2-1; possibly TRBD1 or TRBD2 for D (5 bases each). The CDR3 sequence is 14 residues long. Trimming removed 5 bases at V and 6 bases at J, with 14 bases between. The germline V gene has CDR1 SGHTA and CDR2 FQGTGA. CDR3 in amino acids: CASSRLGAGNEQFF. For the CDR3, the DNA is TGTGCCAGCAGCCGCCTCGGGGCGGGCAATGAGCAGTTCTTC.